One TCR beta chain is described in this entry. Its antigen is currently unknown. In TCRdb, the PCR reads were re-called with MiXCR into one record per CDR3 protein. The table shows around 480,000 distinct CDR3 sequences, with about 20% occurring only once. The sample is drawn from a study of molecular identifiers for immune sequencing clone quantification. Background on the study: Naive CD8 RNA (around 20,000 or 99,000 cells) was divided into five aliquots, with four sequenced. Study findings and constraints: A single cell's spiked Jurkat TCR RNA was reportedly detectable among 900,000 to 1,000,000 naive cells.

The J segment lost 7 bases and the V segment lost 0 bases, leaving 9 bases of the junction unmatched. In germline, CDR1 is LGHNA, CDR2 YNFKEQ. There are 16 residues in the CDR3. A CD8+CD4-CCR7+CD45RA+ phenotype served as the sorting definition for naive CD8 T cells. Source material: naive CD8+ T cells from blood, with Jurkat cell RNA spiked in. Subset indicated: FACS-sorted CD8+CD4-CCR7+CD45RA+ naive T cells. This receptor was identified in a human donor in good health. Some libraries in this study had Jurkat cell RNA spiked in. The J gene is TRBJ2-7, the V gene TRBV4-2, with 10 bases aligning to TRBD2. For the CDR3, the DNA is TGTGCCAGCAGCCAAGATAGTCTAGCGGGGGCCTGGGAGCAGTACTTC. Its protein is CASSQDSLAGAWEQYF.